The next 11 T cell receptor beta chains were all read from a single sample in a study of blood T cell repertoires in COVID-19. The protocol was immunoSEQ multiplex PCR, while the TCRdb copy is restricted to in-frame clones and leaves out a portion. The sample consists of some 57,000 clones, about 88% of them appearing once. The sample comprised peripheral blood. The receptors stem from a man in his 70s with acute or convalescent COVID-19.

The chain couples TRBV30 to TRBJ1-1, with unresolved D. Germline CDR1 GTSNPN, CDR2 SVGIG (reference sequence). CDR3 size: 13 residues. Trimming removed 2 bases from V and 5 bases from J, with 12 bases in between. CDR3 region: CAWSYPVGTEAFF. DNA for the CDR3: TGTGCCTGGAGTTATCCGGTCGGGACTGAAGCTTTCTTT.

This clone is a singleton in its sample. This sequence joins TRBV12-3 or TRBV12-4 and TRBJ1-2; D might be TRBD1 (5 bases). Trimming took off 5 bases at V and 7 bases at J, with 8 bases between the two ends. The length of the CDR3 is 11 residues. The CDR3 nucleotides read TGTGCCAGCAGTACAGGCGTTGGCTACACCTTC. Protein sequence: CASSTGVGYTF.

CDR3 sequence (DNA): TGTGCCAGCAGCCGCGGGAGTGTCGTCACCGGGGAGCTGTTTTTT. Encoded protein: CASSRGSVVTGELFF. The chain carries TRBV5-6 and TRBJ2-2, with 7 nucleotides matching TRBD2. The CDR3 covers 15 residues. Trimming took 4 bases from V and 4 from J; bases not matched to a gene: 7. Germline V gene data show CDR1 as SGHDT and CDR2 as YYEEEE.

This sequence joins TRBV15 and TRBJ2-3, with 10 nucleotides matching TRBD2. CDR1 is LNHNV, CDR2 YYDKDF, per germline (reference sequence). This CDR3 has 17 amino acids. Trimming at V came to 5 bases and at J to 3 bases, leaving 11 bases not matched to a gene. This chain's CDR3 is CATSLPGTSGKTDTQYF. CDR3 DNA sequence: TGTGCCACCAGCCTGCCCGGTACTAGCGGGAAGACAGATACGCAGTATTTT.

The chain has TRBV5-1 and TRBJ2-3; TRBD2 is a possible D gene (7 bases). There are 15 residues in the CDR3. Trimming left V 1 base short and J 2 bases short, with 11 bases between. The V gene's germline CDR1 is SGHRS and CDR2 YFSETQ. The CDR3 DNA follows: TGCGCCAGCAGCTTGAGGGGGGGACACACAGATACGCAGTATTTT. It translates to CASSLRGGHTDTQYF.

The chain uses TRBV6-4 and TRBJ1-2; no reliable D call. The CDR3 consists of 13 residues. Germline V gene lookup returns CDR1 MRHNA and CDR2 SNTAGT. V gave up 6 bases and J gave up 8 bases, with 16 bases separating them. The CDR3 spells CASRGEGLRGYTF. In DNA form, the CDR3 reads TGTGCCAGCAGGGGAGAGGGTCTACGGGGCTACACCTTC.

The chain employs TRBV5-1 and TRBJ1-6; no definite D call. CDR3 length: 16 amino acids. Germline V gene lookup returns CDR1 SGHRS and CDR2 YFSETQ. The V gene lost 4 bases and the J gene lost 8 bases, with 19 bases spanning the gap. CDR3 amino acids: CASSPRERGNDSPLHF. The CDR3 bases are TGCGCCAGCAGCCCCCGGGAACGGGGAAACGATTCACCCCTCCACTTT.

V gene TRBV4-2 combines with J gene TRBJ2-3; no firm D call. Trimming pared 0 bases from V and 3 bases from J, leaving 7 bases between. The germline gives CDR1 LGHNA, CDR2 YNFKEQ. There are 14 residues in the CDR3. CDR3 residues: CASSQDQATDTQYF. CDR3 coding DNA: TGTGCCAGCAGCCAAGATCAAGCGACAGATACGCAGTATTTT.

The chain carries TRBV5-6 and TRBJ2-2, with 7 nucleotides matching TRBD1. V lost 2 bases, J lost 4 bases, and 2 bases stayed unmatched. The length of the CDR3 is 14 residues. Germline CDR1 and CDR2: SGHDT and YYEEEE. This chain's CDR3 is CASSLDRATGELFF. CDR3 DNA sequence: TGTGCCAGCAGCTTAGACAGGGCCACCGGGGAGCTGTTTTTT. The entire variable domain, with the rest obtained from reference TRBV5-6 and TRBJ2-2, is as follows: DAGVTQSPTHLIKTRGQQVTLRCSPKSGHDTVSWYQQALGQGPQFIFQYYEEEERQRGNFPDRFSGHQFPNYSSELNVNALLLGDSALYLCASSLDRATGELFFGEGSRLTVL.

V and J are TRBV19 and TRBJ2-1; 8 nucleotides align to TRBD1. CDR1 is LNHDA and CDR2 is SQIVND in the germline V gene (reference sequence). V trimming: 4 bases; J trimming: 9 bases; junction bases outside the gene matches: 8. This CDR3 is built from 14 residues. In DNA form, the CDR3 reads TGTGCCAGTAGTAATGGACAGGGCAGCGCTGAGCAGTTCTTC. As protein: CASSNGQGSAEQFF.

V gene TRBV19 combines with J gene TRBJ2-7, with D tentatively TRBD2 (6 bases). CDR3 length: 13 residues. V lost 3 bases to trimming and J lost 5 bases, with 11 bases between them. Germline V gene sequence: CDR1 LNHDA, CDR2 SQIVND (reference sequence). The chain's CDR3 is CASSMAGNHEQYF. DNA for the CDR3: TGTGCCAGTAGTATGGCGGGAAATCACGAGCAGTACTTC.